The 3 T cell receptor beta chains presented below share a single source sample, sequenced in a study of blood T cells in healthy people across ages. Combining a sample-barcoded 5' primer with a J-beta primer mix, a second PCR ran for about 6 to 11 cycles. TCRdb ran MiXCR on the 5' RACE reads and lists one entry per CDR3 protein. This sample has about 1.5 million distinct CDR3 sequences; about 40% occur once, and the top ten carry 7% to 9%. Sequenced sample: blood. Every receptor here comes from a woman aged 18-29 years in good health.

The chain couples TRBV7-2 to TRBJ2-3; D remains unclear. The CDR3 sequence is 15 residues long. The V end lost 3 bases, the J end lost 6 bases, and 16 bases lay between the germline ends. Germline V CDR1 and CDR2: SGHTA, FQGNSA. The CDR3 here is CASSFSGKGADTQYF. DNA of the CDR3: TGTGCCAGCAGCTTTAGTGGGAAAGGAGCGGATACGCAGTATTTT. Using reference TRBV7-2 and TRBJ2-3 for the parts outside the CDR3, the full variable domain is GAGVSQSPSNKVTEKGKDVELRCDPISGHTALYWYRQSLGQGLEFLIYFQGNSAPDKSGLPSDRFSAERTGGSVSTLTIQRTQQEDSAVYLCASSFSGKGADTQYFGPGTRLTVL.

This clonotype was observed a few times. This chain joins TRBV11-2 and TRBJ1-2; D not resolved. Germline CDR1 is SGHAT and CDR2 is FQNNGV. The CDR3 length is 15 residues. V gave up 5 bases and J gave up 2 bases, with 15 bases separating them. The CDR3 region has the DNA TGTGCCAGCAGCCCCGGAAGGTCTACCAACTATGGCTACACCTTC. It yields the protein CASSPGRSTNYGYTF.

This clonotype was detected only a few times. V is TRBV4-2 and J is TRBJ2-3; 10 bases fit TRBD2. The V and J ends lost 0 bases and 3 bases, in that order; junction bases with no gene match: 6. The germline V gene encodes CDR1 LGHNA and CDR2 YNFKEQ. The CDR3 contains 17 residues. The CDR3 coding sequence is TGTGCCAGCAGCCAAGATAGAGCGGGGGGGTTAACAGATACGCAGTATTTT. Protein: CASSQDRAGGLTDTQYF.